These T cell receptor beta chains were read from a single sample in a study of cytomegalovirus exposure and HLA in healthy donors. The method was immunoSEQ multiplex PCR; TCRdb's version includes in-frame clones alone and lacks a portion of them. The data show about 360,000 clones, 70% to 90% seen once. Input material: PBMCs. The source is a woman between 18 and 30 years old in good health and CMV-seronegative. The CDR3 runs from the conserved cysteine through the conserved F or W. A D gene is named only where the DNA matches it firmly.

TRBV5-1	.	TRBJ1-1	CASSGTPATEAFF	TGCGCCAGCAGTGGGACACCGGCCACTGAAGCTTTCTTT
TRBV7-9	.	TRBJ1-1	CASSDGVNTEAFF	TGTGCCAGCAGCGACGGGGTGAACACTGAAGCTTTCTTT
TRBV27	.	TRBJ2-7	CASSLSGVHEQYF	TGTGCCAGCAGTTTATCAGGGGTACACGAGCAGTACTTC
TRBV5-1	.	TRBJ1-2	CASSLAKPSGVNYGYTF	TGCGCCAGCAGCTTGGCCAAACCGTCCGGAGTAAACTATGGCTACACCTTC
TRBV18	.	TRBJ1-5	CASSPGQDQPQHF	TGTGCCAGCTCACCTGGGCAAGATCAGCCCCAGCATTTT
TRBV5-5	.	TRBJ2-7	CASSLVEGYEQYF	TGTGCCAGCAGCCTCGTTGAGGGCTACGAGCAGTACTTC
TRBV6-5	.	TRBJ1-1	CATQRAGRLKAEAFF	TGTGCCACTCAGAGGGCCGGGAGACTGAAGGCTGAAGCTTTCTTT
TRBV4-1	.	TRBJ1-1	CASSQRDGTEAFF	TGCGCCAGCAGCCAGAGAGACGGGACTGAAGCTTTCTTT
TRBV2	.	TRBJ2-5	CASSEMSQETQYF	TGTGCCAGCAGTGAAATGAGCCAAGAGACCCAGTACTTC
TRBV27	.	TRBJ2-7	CASSLRGGKEQYF	TGTGCCAGCAGTTTAAGGGGCGGTAAGGAGCAGTACTTC